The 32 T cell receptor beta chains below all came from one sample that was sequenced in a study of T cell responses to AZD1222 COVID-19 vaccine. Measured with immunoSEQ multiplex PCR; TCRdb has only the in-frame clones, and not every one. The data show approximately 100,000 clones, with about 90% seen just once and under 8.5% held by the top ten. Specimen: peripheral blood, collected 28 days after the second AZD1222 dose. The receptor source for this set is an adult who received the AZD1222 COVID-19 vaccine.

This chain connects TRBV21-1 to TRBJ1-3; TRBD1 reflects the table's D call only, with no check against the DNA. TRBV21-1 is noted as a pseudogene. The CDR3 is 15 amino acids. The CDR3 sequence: CASSKLRGPGNTIYF. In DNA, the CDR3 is TGTGCCAGCAGCAAACTAAGGGGTCCAGGAAACACCATATATTTT.

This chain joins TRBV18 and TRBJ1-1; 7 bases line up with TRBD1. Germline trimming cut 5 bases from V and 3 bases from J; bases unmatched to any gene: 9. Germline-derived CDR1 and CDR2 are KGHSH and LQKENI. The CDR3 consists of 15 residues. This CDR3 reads CASSYTGTADTEAFF. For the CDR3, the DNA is TGTGCCAGCTCATACACCGGGACAGCCGACACTGAAGCTTTCTTT.

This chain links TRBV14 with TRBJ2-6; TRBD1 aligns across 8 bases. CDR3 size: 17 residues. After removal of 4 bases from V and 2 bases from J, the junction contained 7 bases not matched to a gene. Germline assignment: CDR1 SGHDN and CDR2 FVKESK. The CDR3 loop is CASSPRQGIAGANVLTF. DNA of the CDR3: TGTGCCAGCAGCCCACGACAGGGGATTGCTGGGGCCAACGTCCTGACTTTC.

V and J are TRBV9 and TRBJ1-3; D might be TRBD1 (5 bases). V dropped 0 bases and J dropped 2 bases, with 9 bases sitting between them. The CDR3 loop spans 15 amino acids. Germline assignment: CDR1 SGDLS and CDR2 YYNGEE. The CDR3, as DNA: TGTGCCAGCAGCGTAGATCGGGGGGCTGGAAACACCATATATTTT. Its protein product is CASSVDRGAGNTIYF.

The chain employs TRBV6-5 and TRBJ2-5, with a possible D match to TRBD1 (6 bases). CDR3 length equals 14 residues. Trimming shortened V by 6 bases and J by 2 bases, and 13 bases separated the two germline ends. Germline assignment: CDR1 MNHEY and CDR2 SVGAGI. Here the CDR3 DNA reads TGTGCCAGCAGCCCAGGGGTAGTACAAGAGACCCAGTACTTC. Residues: CASSPGVVQETQYF.

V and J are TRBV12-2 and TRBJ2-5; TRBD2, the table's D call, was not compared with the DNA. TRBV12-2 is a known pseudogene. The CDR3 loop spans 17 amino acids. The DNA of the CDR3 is TGTGCAAGTCGCTGCCATACGGAGGGGTATCAATGGGGGACCCAGTACTTC. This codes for CASRCHTEGYQWGTQYF.

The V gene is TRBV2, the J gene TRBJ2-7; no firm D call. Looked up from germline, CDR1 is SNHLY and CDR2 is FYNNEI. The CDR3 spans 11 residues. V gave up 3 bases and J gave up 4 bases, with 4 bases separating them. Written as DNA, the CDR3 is TGTGCCAGCAGTGAGATGTACGAGCAGTACTTC. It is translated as CASSEMYEQYF.

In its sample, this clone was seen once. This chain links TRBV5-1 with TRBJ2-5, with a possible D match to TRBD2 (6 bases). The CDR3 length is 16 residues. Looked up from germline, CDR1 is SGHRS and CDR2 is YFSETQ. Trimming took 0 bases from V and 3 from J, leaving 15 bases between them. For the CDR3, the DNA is TGCGCCAGCAGCTTGGCCGGAGGGTTCCGTGAAGAGACCCAGTACTTC. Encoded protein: CASSLAGGFREETQYF.

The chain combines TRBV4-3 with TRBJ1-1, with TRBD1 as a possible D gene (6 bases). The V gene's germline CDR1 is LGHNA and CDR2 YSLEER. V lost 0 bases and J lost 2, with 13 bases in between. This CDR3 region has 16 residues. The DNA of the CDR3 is TGCGCCAGCAGCCAAGACCGCGGACAGCCTAACACTGAAGCTTTCTTT. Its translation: CASSQDRGQPNTEAFF.

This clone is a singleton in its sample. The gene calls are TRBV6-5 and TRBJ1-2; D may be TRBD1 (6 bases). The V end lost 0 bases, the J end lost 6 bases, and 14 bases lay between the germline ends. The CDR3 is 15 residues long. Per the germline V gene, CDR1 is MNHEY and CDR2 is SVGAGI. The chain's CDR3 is CASSYSTRGRDGYTF. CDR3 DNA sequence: TGTGCCAGCAGTTACTCGACGCGGGGGCGGGATGGCTACACCTTC.

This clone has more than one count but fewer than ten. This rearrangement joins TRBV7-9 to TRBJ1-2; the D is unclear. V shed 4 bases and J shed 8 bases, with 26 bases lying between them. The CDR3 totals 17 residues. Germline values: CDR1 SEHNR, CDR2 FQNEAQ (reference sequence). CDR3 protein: CASSSSPVGSRKLGYTF. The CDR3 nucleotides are TGTGCCAGCAGCTCATCCCCCGTCGGGAGTCGAAAACTCGGCTACACCTTC.

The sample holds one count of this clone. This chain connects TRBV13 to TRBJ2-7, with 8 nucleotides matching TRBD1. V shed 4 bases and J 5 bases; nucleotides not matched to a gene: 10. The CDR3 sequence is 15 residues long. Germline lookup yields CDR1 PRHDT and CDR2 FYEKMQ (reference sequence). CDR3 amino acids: CASSSRRQGLNEQYF. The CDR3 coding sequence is TGTGCCAGCAGCTCCCGAAGACAGGGGTTGAACGAGCAGTACTTC.

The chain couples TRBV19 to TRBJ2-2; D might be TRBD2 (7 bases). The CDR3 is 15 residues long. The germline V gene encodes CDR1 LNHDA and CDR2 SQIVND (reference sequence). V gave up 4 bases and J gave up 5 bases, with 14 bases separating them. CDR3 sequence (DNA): TGTGCCAGTAGTAACGGGGGGCGAGGGACCGGGGAGCTGTTTTTT. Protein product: CASSNGGRGTGELFF.

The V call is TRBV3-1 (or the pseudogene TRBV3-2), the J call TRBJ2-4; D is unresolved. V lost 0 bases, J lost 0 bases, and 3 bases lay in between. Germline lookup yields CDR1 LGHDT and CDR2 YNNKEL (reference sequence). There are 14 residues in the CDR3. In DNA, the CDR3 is TGTGCCAGCAGCCAAGACCTAGCCAAAAACATTCAGTACTTC. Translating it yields CASSQDLAKNIQYF.

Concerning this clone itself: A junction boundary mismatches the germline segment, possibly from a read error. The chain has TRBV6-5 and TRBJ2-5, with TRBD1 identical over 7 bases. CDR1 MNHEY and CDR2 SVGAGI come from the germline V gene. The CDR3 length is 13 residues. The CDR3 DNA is TGTGCCAGCAGAAGGGACAGCCAAGAGCCCCAGTACTTC. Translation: CASRRDSQEPQYF.

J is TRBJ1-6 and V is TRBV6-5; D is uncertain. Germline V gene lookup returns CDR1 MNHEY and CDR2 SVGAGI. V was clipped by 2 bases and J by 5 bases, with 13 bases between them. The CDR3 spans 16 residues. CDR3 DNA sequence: TGTGCCAGCAGTTACGGCGGCGGATTTGATAATTCACCCCTCCACTTT. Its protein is CASSYGGGFDNSPLHF.

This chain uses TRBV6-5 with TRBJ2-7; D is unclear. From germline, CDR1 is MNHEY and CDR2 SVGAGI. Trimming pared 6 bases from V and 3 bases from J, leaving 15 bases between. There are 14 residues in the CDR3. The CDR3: CASRTPLLSYEQYF. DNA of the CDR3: TGTGCCAGCAGAACCCCCCTCCTGAGCTACGAGCAGTACTTC.

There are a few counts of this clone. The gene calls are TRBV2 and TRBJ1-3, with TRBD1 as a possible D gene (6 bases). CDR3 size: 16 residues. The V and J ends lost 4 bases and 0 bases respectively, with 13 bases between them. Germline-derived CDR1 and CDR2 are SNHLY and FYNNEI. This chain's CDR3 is CASSAGAGNSGNTIYF. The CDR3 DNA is TGTGCCAGCAGTGCAGGGGCCGGTAACTCTGGAAACACCATATATTTT.

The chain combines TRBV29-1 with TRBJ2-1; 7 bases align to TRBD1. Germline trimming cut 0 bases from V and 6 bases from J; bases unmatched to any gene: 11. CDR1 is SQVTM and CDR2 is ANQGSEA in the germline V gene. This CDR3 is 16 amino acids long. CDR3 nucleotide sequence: TGCAGCGTTGAAGATGGGCTGACAGGGTCTGGCAATGAGCAGTTCTTC. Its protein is CSVEDGLTGSGNEQFF.

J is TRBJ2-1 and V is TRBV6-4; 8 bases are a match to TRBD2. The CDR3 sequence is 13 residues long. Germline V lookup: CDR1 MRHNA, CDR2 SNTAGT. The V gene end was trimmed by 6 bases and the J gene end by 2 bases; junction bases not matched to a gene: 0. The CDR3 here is CASSGGAYNEQFF. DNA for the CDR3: TGTGCCAGCAGCGGGGGGGCCTACAATGAGCAGTTCTTC.

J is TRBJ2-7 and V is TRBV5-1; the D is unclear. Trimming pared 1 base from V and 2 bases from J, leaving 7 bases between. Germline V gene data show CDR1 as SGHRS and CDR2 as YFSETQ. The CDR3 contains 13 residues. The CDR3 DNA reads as TGCGCCAGCAGCTTGAGTTCGGCCTACGAGCAGTACTTC. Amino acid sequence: CASSLSSAYEQYF.

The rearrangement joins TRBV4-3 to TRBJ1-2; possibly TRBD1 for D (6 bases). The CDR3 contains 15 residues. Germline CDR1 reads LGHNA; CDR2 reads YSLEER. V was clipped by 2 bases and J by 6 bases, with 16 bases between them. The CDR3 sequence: CASSQYREGVNGYTF. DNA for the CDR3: TGCGCCAGCAGCCAATACAGGGAGGGGGTTAATGGCTACACCTTC.

CDR3 protein: CASSLGTTDTQYF. DNA for the CDR3: TGCGCCAGCAGCTTAGGGACCACAGATACGCAGTATTTT. The chain carries TRBV5-1 and TRBJ2-3, with D perhaps matching TRBD1 or TRBD2 (5 bases each). The V end lost 2 bases, the J end lost 2 bases, and 6 bases lay between the germline ends. Per the germline V gene, CDR1 is SGHRS and CDR2 is YFSETQ. The CDR3 length is 13 residues. The variable domain in full, with the rest retrieved from reference TRBV5-1 and TRBJ2-3, is KAGVTQTPRYLIKTRGQQVTLSCSPISGHRSVSWYQQTPGQGLQFLFEYFSETQRNKGNFPGRFSGRQFSNSRSEMNVSTLELGDSALYLCASSLGTTDTQYFGPGTRLTVL.

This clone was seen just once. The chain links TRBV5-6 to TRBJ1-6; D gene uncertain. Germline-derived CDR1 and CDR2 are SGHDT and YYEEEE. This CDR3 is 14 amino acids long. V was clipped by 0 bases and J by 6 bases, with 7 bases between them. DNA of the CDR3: TGTGCCAGCAGCTTGGGAGGGTCTAATTCACCCCTCCACTTT. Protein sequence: CASSLGGSNSPLHF. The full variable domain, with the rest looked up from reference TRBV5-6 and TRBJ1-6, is DAGVTQSPTHLIKTRGQQVTLRCSPKSGHDTVSWYQQALGQGPQFIFQYYEEEERQRGNFPDRFSGHQFPNYSSELNVNALLLGDSALYLCASSLGGSNSPLHFGNGTRLTVT.

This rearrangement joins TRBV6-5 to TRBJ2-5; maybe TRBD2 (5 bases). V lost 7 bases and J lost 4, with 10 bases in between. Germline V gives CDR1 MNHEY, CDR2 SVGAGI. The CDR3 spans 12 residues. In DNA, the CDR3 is TGTGCCAGCAACACACGGGGAGAGACCCAGTACTTC. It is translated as CASNTRGETQYF.

This CDR3 is CASSYGYEQYF. In DNA form, the CDR3 reads TGTGCCAGCAGTTACGGTTACGAGCAGTACTTC. J is TRBJ2-7 and V is TRBV27, with D unresolved. Deletions cut 4 bases from V and 4 bases from J, with 5 bases between. The CDR3 extends over 11 amino acids. Germline V lookup: CDR1 MNHEY, CDR2 SMNVEV (reference sequence).

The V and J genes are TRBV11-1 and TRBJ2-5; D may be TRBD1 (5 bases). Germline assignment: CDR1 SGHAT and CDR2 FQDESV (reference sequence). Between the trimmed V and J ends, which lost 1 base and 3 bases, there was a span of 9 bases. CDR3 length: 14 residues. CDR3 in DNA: TGTGCCAGCAGCTTAGGGGGCGGCGAAGAGACCCAGTACTTC. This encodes CASSLGGGEETQYF.

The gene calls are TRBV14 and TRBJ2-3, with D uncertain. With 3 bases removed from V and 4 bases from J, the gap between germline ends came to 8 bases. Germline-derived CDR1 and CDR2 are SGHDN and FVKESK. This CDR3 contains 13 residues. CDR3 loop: CASSQGLADTQYF. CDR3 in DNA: TGTGCCAGCAGCCAGGGCCTGGCAGATACGCAGTATTTT.

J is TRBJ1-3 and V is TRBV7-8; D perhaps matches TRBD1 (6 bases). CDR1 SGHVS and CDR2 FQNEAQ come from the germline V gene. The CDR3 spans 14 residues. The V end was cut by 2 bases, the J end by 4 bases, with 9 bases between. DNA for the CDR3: TGTGCCAGCAGCTTAACAGGGTGGGGAAACACCATATATTTT. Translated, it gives CASSLTGWGNTIYF. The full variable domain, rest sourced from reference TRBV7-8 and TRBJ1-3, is GAGVSQSPRYKVAKRGQDVALRCDPISGHVSLFWYQQALGQGPEFLTYFQNEAQLDKSGLPSDRFFAERPEGSVSTLKIQRTQQEDSAVYLCASSLTGWGNTIYFGEGSWLTVV.

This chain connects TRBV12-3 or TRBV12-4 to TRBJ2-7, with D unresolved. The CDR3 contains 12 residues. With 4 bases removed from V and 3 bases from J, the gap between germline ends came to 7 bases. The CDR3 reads CASSWGFYEQYF. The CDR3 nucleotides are TGTGCCAGCAGTTGGGGATTCTACGAGCAGTACTTC.

Written as DNA, the CDR3 is TGTGCCAGCAGTCTTGCGGCCAACTATGGCTACACCTTC. Translation: CASSLAANYGYTF. This chain joins TRBV5-6 and TRBJ1-2; D is unresolved. From germline, CDR1 is SGHDT and CDR2 YYEEEE. CDR3 length: 13 residues. The V end lost 5 bases, the J end lost 2 bases, and 10 bases lay between the germline ends.

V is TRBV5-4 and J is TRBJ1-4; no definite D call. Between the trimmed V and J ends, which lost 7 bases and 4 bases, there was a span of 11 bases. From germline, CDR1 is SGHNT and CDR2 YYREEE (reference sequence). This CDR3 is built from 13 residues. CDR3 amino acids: CASGVGRNEKLFF. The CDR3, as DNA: TGTGCCAGCGGCGTTGGTCGTAATGAAAAACTGTTTTTT. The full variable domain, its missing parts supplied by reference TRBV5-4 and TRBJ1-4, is ETGVTQSPTHLIKTRGQQVTLRCSSQSGHNTVSWYQQALGQGPQFIFQYYREEENGRGNFPPRFSGLQFPNYSSELNVNALELDDSALYLCASGVGRNEKLFFGSGTQLSVL.